A single sample gave rise to the 21 T cell receptor beta chains below, sequenced in a study of CD4 T cells in relation to SARS-CoV-2 and coronaviruses. CD4+ T cells from unexposed donors were obtained before the COVID-19 pandemic (2011-2018). Here immunoSEQ multiplex PCR was the method, and the copy in TCRdb shows in-frame clones only, minus some. The sample has some 69,000 clones, roughly 93% seen once. The sequenced sample consisted of naive CD4+ T cells from PBMCs. Stated subset: naive CD4+ T cells isolated by negative enrichment. Receptors originate from a human donor in good health.

The chain uses TRBV5-6 and TRBJ1-2; D not certain. This CDR3 has 14 amino acids. The germline V and J ends were trimmed by 4 bases and 2 bases, with 12 bases remaining between them. The germline gives CDR1 SGHDT, CDR2 YYEEEE. The CDR3 sequence: CASSLGPTNYGYTF. In DNA, the CDR3 is TGTGCCAGCAGCCTCGGACCGACGAACTATGGCTACACCTTC.

The V gene is TRBV7-8, the J gene TRBJ2-7, with TRBD2 identical over 12 bases. Germline V gene sequence: CDR1 SGHVS, CDR2 FQNEAQ. The CDR3 extends over 16 amino acids. The junction had 5 bases not matched to a gene; V was cut back by 0 bases and J by 5 bases. The CDR3 sequence is CASSLAPSGRAHEQYF. The CDR3 region has the DNA TGTGCCAGCAGCTTAGCTCCTAGCGGGAGGGCCCACGAGCAGTACTTC.

V gene TRBV28 combines with J gene TRBJ1-2; a possible D gene is TRBD1 (5 bases). Trimming removed 6 bases at V and 1 base at J, with 18 bases between. CDR1 and CDR2 (germline): MDHEN, SYDVKM. The CDR3 totals 16 residues. CDR3 nucleotide sequence: TGTGCCAGCAGCCCATTTTACAGGAATTTTAACTATGGCTACACCTTC. This sequence encodes CASSPFYRNFNYGYTF.

The chain employs TRBV27 and TRBJ2-7, with D unresolved. The CDR3 covers 12 residues. Germline V gene data show CDR1 as MNHEY and CDR2 as SMNVEV (reference sequence). V lost 5 bases to trimming and J lost 3 bases, with 8 bases between them. The CDR3 is CASSDSRYEQYF. CDR3 coding DNA: TGTGCCAGCAGTGACTCCCGCTACGAGCAGTACTTC.

The chain employs TRBV5-1 and TRBJ2-6; D call uncertain. CDR3 length: 16 residues. The germline V gene has CDR1 SGHRS and CDR2 YFSETQ. The germline V and J ends were trimmed by 2 bases and 3 bases, with 12 bases remaining between them. CDR3 sequence: CASSFDWARGANVLTF. CDR3 nucleotides: TGCGCCAGCAGCTTCGATTGGGCGCGTGGGGCCAACGTCCTGACTTTC.

V and J are TRBV5-6 and TRBJ2-7; 7 nucleotides match TRBD1. V lost 1 base and J lost 4; bases outside the gene matches: 8. CDR3 size: 15 residues. The germline V gene encodes CDR1 SGHDT and CDR2 YYEEEE. The CDR3 coding sequence is TGTGCCAGCAGCTTGATAGGGGGCGCTTTATACGAGCAGTACTTC. Translating gives CASSLIGGALYEQYF. Combining the CDR3 with reference TRBV5-6 and TRBJ2-7 gives the whole variable domain DAGVTQSPTHLIKTRGQQVTLRCSPKSGHDTVSWYQQALGQGPQFIFQYYEEEERQRGNFPDRFSGHQFPNYSSELNVNALLLGDSALYLCASSLIGGALYEQYFGPGTRLTVT.

The chain uses TRBV4-1 and TRBJ2-3; D is uncertain. The CDR3 extends over 14 amino acids. Germline V gives CDR1 MGHRA, CDR2 YSYEKL. With 1 base removed from V and 4 bases from J, the gap between germline ends came to 9 bases. DNA of the CDR3: TGCGCCAGCAGCCAAGGTTTTTACCCAGATACGCAGTATTTT. Amino acids: CASSQGFYPDTQYF.

This clone was counted a single time. The chain joins TRBV6-2 or TRBV6-3 to TRBJ2-6; possible D gene TRBD2, 6 bases. CDR3 length: 17 amino acids. Trimming took 0 bases from V and 0 from J, leaving 9 bases between them. The germline gives CDR1 MNHEY, CDR2 SVGEGT. The CDR3 DNA reads TGTGCCAGCAGTTACTCGGCGGGGCCCTCTGGGGCCAACGTCCTGACTTTC. Translated: CASSYSAGPSGANVLTF.

The V and J genes are TRBV5-8 and TRBJ1-6; D uncertain. CDR3 length equals 14 residues. The germline V gene encodes CDR1 SGHTS and CDR2 YDEGEE. V lost 1 base and J 6 bases, leaving 8 bases between the germline ends. CDR3 nucleotide sequence: TGTGCCAGCAGCTTGACAGTGTTTAATTCACCCCTCCACTTT. Amino acids: CASSLTVFNSPLHF.

The chain combines TRBV7-9 with TRBJ2-5; D not resolved. Between the trimmed V and J ends, which lost 0 bases and 5 bases, there was a span of 19 bases. There are 17 residues in the CDR3. From germline, CDR1 is SEHNR and CDR2 FQNEAQ (reference sequence). The CDR3 DNA reads as TGTGCCAGCAGCTTAGCAGGCAGGAGTGACGGCAGCGAGACCCAGTACTTC. Encoded protein: CASSLAGRSDGSETQYF.

In its sample, this clone was seen once. The V and J genes are TRBV24-1 and TRBJ2-3, with 7 positions matching TRBD1. Unmatched junction bases numbered 1, after V lost 2 bases and J lost 0 bases. The CDR3 spans 15 residues. The V gene's germline CDR1 is KGHDR and CDR2 SFDVKD. Written as DNA, the CDR3 is TGTGCCACCAGTGATTCGGGACAGAGCACAGATACGCAGTATTTT. It specifies CATSDSGQSTDTQYF.

This rearrangement joins TRBV27 to TRBJ1-2, with a possible D match to TRBD1 (6 bases). Germline CDR1 MNHEY, CDR2 SMNVEV (reference sequence). V lost 2 bases and J 2 bases, leaving 9 bases between the germline ends. The CDR3 totals 14 residues. The CDR3 bases are TGTGCCAGCAGTTTACGACAGGAGAACTATGGCTACACCTTC. Translation: CASSLRQENYGYTF.

The chain carries TRBV19 and TRBJ1-1; 8 bases match TRBD1. This CDR3 region has 15 residues. Germline V gives CDR1 LNHDA, CDR2 SQIVND (reference sequence). V was pared by 5 bases and J by 0 bases, with 5 bases of the junction left unmatched. CDR3 region: CASSLRQGMNTEAFF. The CDR3 DNA sequence: TGTGCCAGTAGTCTGAGACAGGGGATGAACACTGAAGCTTTCTTT.

This chain links TRBV5-1 with TRBJ2-3; possible D gene TRBD2, 6 bases. The ends were cut back, 0 bases at V and 3 bases at J, with 11 bases in the middle. The germline CDR1 and CDR2 sequences are SGHRS and YFSETQ. The CDR3 is made up of 15 amino acids. This CDR3 is CASSLAGGMTDTQYF. The CDR3 DNA follows: TGCGCCAGCAGCTTGGCTGGAGGGATGACAGATACGCAGTATTTT.

The chain carries TRBV6-5 and TRBJ1-3; D not resolved. The V end was cut by 6 bases, the J end by 2 bases, with 14 bases between. There are 15 residues in the CDR3. Germline-derived CDR1 and CDR2 are MNHEY and SVGAGI. The CDR3 sequence: CASSRSGSPGNTIYF. The CDR3 DNA reads as TGTGCCAGCAGCCGATCGGGATCCCCTGGAAACACCATATATTTT.

The J gene is TRBJ2-1, the V gene TRBV7-9, with 12 bases aligning to TRBD2. The V segment lost 5 bases and the J segment 8 bases; nucleotides outside the gene matches: 7. The V gene's germline CDR1 is SEHNR and CDR2 FQNEAQ (reference sequence). There are 15 residues in the CDR3. The CDR3 region has the DNA TGTGCCAGCAGCCTACTAGCGGGAGGCCCCTATGAGCAGTTCTTC. It encodes CASSLLAGGPYEQFF.

The chain recombines TRBV7-3 with TRBJ2-3; D is tentatively TRBD1 or TRBD2 (5 bases each). This CDR3 has 17 residues. Germline-derived CDR1 and CDR2 are SGHTA and FQGTGA. V dropped 5 bases and J dropped 1 base, with 19 bases sitting between them. DNA of the CDR3: TGTGCCAGCAGCCCGGGGACCCTTGGGTTGGGCACAGATACGCAGTATTTT. It codes for CASSPGTLGLGTDTQYF.

The genes are TRBV4-2 and TRBJ2-5; 9 nucleotides match TRBD1. The junction had 4 bases not matched to a gene; V was cut back by 1 base and J by 4 bases. The CDR3 covers 15 residues. Germline CDR1 is LGHNA and CDR2 is YNFKEQ. CDR3 residues: CASSQVPTGGETQYF. The CDR3 DNA reads TGTGCCAGCAGCCAAGTTCCGACAGGGGGAGAGACCCAGTACTTC.

V gene TRBV2 combines with J gene TRBJ1-2; no clear D. Deletions cut 7 bases from V and 5 bases from J, with 14 bases between. CDR3 size: 13 residues. Germline loops: CDR1 SNHLY, CDR2 FYNNEI. The CDR3 region has the DNA TGTGCCAGCACGAGTTCGAGGGTTTATGGCTACACCTTC. Its translation: CASTSSRVYGYTF.

The V and J genes are TRBV18 and TRBJ2-1; 9 nucleotides line up with TRBD2. V was clipped by 0 bases and J by 4 bases; unmatched bases: 1. The CDR3 sequence is 15 residues long. Germline CDR1 KGHSH, CDR2 LQKENI. The chain's CDR3 is CASSPPGLAYNEQFF. CDR3 sequence (DNA): TGTGCCAGCTCACCACCGGGACTAGCATACAATGAGCAGTTCTTC.

The chain uses TRBV6-2 or TRBV6-3 and TRBJ2-6; 11 bases map to TRBD1. CDR1 is MNHEY, CDR2 SVGEGT, per germline. The CDR3 is 18 residues long. J lost 4 bases, V lost 2 bases, and 7 bases had no gene match. CDR3 nucleotides: TGTGCCAGCAGTTACAGCGGACAGGGGGCATCCGGGGCCAACGTCCTGACTTTC. Amino acids: CASSYSGQGASGANVLTF.